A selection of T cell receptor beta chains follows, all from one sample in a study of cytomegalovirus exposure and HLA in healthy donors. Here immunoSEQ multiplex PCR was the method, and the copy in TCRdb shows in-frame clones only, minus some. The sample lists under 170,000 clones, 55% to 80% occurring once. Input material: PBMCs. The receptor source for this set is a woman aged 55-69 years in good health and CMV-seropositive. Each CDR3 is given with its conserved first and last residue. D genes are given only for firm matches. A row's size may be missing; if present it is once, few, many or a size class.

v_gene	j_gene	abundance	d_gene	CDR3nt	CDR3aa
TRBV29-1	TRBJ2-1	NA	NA	TGCAGCTTGGGACTCCCAAATGAGCAGTTCTTC	CSLGLPNEQFF
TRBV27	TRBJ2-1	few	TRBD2	TGTGCCAGCAGTGTAAGCGGGAGTTCCTACAATGAGCAGTTCTTC	CASSVSGSSYNEQFF
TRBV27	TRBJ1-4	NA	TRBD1	TGTGCCAGCAGTTTACTCGGGGCAGGGGGCGCGCAAAAACTGTTTTTT	CASSLLGAGGAQKLFF
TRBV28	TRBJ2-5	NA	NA	TGTGCCAGCAGCCAGGAAGAGACCCAGTACTTC	CASSQEETQYF
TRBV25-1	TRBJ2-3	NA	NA	TGTGCCAGTCAACCGACTGCCGGTACGCAGTATTTT	CASQPTAGTQYF
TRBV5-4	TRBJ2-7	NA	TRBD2	TGTGCCAGCAGCTTCCGTCGGGCTAGCGGGAGCTCCTACGAGCAGTACTTC	CASSFRRASGSSYEQYF
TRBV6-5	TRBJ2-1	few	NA	TGTGCCAGCAGCCACTCGCAGGGTTCTTACAATGAGCAGTTCTTC	CASSHSQGSYNEQFF
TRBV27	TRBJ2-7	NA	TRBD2	TGTGCCAGCAGTCCAGGGACTAGCGGGATTGGCGAGCAGTACTTC	CASSPGTSGIGEQYF
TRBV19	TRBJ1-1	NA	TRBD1	TGTGCCAGTAGTATAATCGACAGGGGGACTGAAGCTTTCTTT	CASSIIDRGTEAFF
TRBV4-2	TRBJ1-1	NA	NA	TGTGCCAGCAGCCAAGTGGGTCCAGGGGTTCAGAGGAACACTGAAGCTTTCTTT	CASSQVGPGVQRNTEAFF
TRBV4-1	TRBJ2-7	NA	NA	TGCGCCAGCAGCCAAATGGGGCCCCTCTACGAGCAGTACTTC	CASSQMGPLYEQYF
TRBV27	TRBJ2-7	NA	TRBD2	TGTGCCAGCAGTTTAACTAGCGGGAGCTACGAGCAGTACTTC	CASSLTSGSYEQYF
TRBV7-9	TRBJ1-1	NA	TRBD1	TGTGCCAGCAGCACTGGACAGGGGATCGCTGAAGCTTTCTTT	CASSTGQGIAEAFF
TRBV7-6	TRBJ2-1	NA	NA	TGTGCCAGCAGCTCTAGTGGAGGGGAAGACAGTCGACGATACAATGAGCAGTTCTTC	CASSSSGGEDSRRYNEQFF
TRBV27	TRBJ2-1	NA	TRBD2	TGTGCCAGCAGTTTATTCGCGGGGGACTACAATGAGCAGTTCTTC	CASSLFAGDYNEQFF
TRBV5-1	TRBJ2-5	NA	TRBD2	TGCGCCAGCAGCCAACGACTAGCGGGAGGAGGAGAGACCCAGTACTTC	CASSQRLAGGGETQYF
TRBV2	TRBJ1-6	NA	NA	TGTGCCAGCAGGGAGGATCAGAGTCCACCCCTCCACTTT	CASREDQSPPLHF
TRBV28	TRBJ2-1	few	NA	TGTGCCAGCAGTTCGCCGGGTAAAGGTTCCTACAATGAGCAGTTCTTC	CASSSPGKGSYNEQFF
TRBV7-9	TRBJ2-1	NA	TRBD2	TGTGCCAGCAGCTTAGGCCTTAACGGGAGGAGTGAGCAGTTCTTC	CASSLGLNGRSEQFF
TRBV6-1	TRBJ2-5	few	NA	TGTGCCAGCAGTGTCCCGGGAGAAGAGACCCAGTACTTC	CASSVPGEETQYF
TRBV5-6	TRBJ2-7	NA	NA	TGTGCCAGCAGCTCCATTGGCGGGGTCTCCTACGAGCAGTACTTC	CASSSIGGVSYEQYF
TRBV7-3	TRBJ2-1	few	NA	TGTGCCAGCAGCTTAACGGGAGACTCCTACAATGAGCAGTTCTTC	CASSLTGDSYNEQFF
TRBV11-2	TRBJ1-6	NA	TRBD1	TGTGCCAGCAGCCCCAATAGACAGGGAAGATCACCCCTCCACTTT	CASSPNRQGRSPLHF
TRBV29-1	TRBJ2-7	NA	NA	TGCAGCGTTGTCGAGGCGTACGAGCAGTACTTC	CSVVEAYEQYF
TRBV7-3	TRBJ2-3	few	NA	TGTGCCAGCAGCTTAATGGGGCAGGGCACAGATACGCAGTATTTT	CASSLMGQGTDTQYF
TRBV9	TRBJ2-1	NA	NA	TGTGCCAGCAGCCGCGGAGGGCGAACCTCCTACAATGAGCAGTTCTTC	CASSRGGRTSYNEQFF